The 11 T cell receptor beta chains below were found in one sample sequenced in a study of technical replicates of blood from a few donors. Repertoires were generated with immunoSEQ multiplex PCR, while TCRdb's copy carries only in-frame clones and drops some. Among about 91,000 clones listed, under 95% were seen once. Source material: T cells isolated from PBMCs. The receptors were sampled from a human donor in good health.

The chain joins TRBV2 to TRBJ1-2, with a tentative D call TRBD1 (6 bases). Germline CDR1 and CDR2: SNHLY and FYNNEI. Trimming removed 3 bases from V and 5 bases from J, with 7 bases in between. There are 12 residues in the CDR3. The CDR3 DNA reads TGTGCCAGCAGTGAGGGACAATATGGCTACACCTTC. This translates into CASSEGQYGYTF. The entire variable domain, with the rest obtained from reference TRBV2 and TRBJ1-2, is as follows: EPEVTQTPSHQVTQMGQEVILRCVPISNHLYFYWYRQILGQKVEFLVSFYNNEISEKSEIFDDQFSVERPDGSNFTLKIRSTKLEDSAMYFCASSEGQYGYTFGSGTRLTVV.

This chain connects TRBV18 to TRBJ2-1; D gene uncertain. Trimming left V 2 bases short and J 4 bases short, with 9 bases between. CDR3 length: 14 residues. CDR1 KGHSH and CDR2 LQKENI come from the germline V gene. This CDR3 is CASSPSSSYNEQFF. The CDR3 DNA is TGTGCCAGCTCACCATCGTCCAGTTACAATGAGCAGTTCTTC.

The chain recombines TRBV5-4 with TRBJ1-2; D unresolved. The germline gives CDR1 SGHNT, CDR2 YYREEE (reference sequence). Between the trimmed V and J ends, which lost 4 bases and 4 bases, there was a span of 23 bases. This CDR3 has 17 amino acids. In DNA, the CDR3 is TGTGCCAGCAGCCAAAAGTGGACGGCCGGGGTAGGCTATGGCTACACCTTC. Its protein is CASSQKWTAGVGYGYTF.

V and J are TRBV7-9 and TRBJ2-7, with D possibly matching TRBD1 (6 bases). This CDR3 has 18 amino acids. The germline gives CDR1 SEHNR, CDR2 FQNEAQ (reference sequence). V was shortened by 4 bases and J by 3 bases, with 25 bases between the two germline ends. The CDR3 reads CASSSPKGHPKSLYEQYF. CDR3 DNA sequence: TGTGCCAGCAGCTCCCCGAAGGGACACCCAAAATCTCTCTACGAGCAGTACTTC.

This clone was counted between two and nine times. CDR3 sequence reads: CASKPGTANEAFF. The CDR3 nucleotides read TGCGCCAGCAAACCCGGGACAGCAAATGAAGCTTTCTTT. This sequence joins TRBV10-1 and TRBJ1-1; 7 bases map to TRBD1. The CDR3 sequence is 13 residues long. The V gene's germline CDR1 is WNHNN and CDR2 SYGVQD (reference sequence). The junction had 9 bases not matched to a gene; V was cut back by 7 bases and J by 7 bases.

Only one count was recorded for this clone. The gene calls are TRBV4-1 and TRBJ2-7, with unresolved D. Looked up from germline, CDR1 is MGHRA and CDR2 is YSYEKL. This CDR3 region has 15 residues. V lost 0 bases to trimming and J lost 1 base, with 10 bases between them. CDR3 region: CASSQEVEPSYEQYF. CDR3 sequence (DNA): TGCGCCAGCAGCCAAGAGGTAGAACCATCCTACGAGCAGTACTTC.

CDR3 region: CASSLTSGGEEQFF. The CDR3 DNA sequence: TGTGCCAGCAGCCTGACTAGCGGGGGGGAAGAGCAGTTCTTC. This sequence joins TRBV2 and TRBJ2-1, with 14 positions matching TRBD2. The CDR3 spans 14 residues. The germline CDR1 and CDR2 sequences are SNHLY and FYNNEI. After removal of 6 bases from V and 10 bases from J, the junction contained 5 bases not matched to a gene.

V is TRBV18 and J is TRBJ1-3; D ambiguous. V was trimmed by 2 bases and J by 8 bases, leaving 10 bases between them. The germline gives CDR1 KGHSH, CDR2 LQKENI. The CDR3 is made up of 13 amino acids. CDR3 bases: TGTGCCAGCTCACCAGAGGAATTCGACACCATATATTTT. It translates to CASSPEEFDTIYF.

The genes are TRBV10-2 and TRBJ2-1, with 12 positions matching TRBD2. This CDR3 contains 15 residues. Germline CDR1 WSHSY, CDR2 SAAADI. The junction had 1 base not matched to a gene; V was cut back by 3 bases and J by 4 bases. Here the CDR3 reads CASSDGLAGYNEQFF. In nucleotides, the CDR3 is TGCGCCAGCAGTGATGGACTAGCGGGATACAATGAGCAGTTCTTC.

This clone has just one count. The rearrangement uses TRBV4-1 and TRBJ1-1; D perhaps matches TRBD1 (6 bases). Germline V gene data show CDR1 as MGHRA and CDR2 as YSYEKL. The CDR3 extends over 15 amino acids. V gave up 0 bases and J gave up 4 bases, with 12 bases separating them. Here the CDR3 reads CASSQDWGLSTEAFF. CDR3 DNA sequence: TGCGCCAGCAGCCAAGATTGGGGGCTCAGCACTGAAGCTTTCTTT.

V usage is TRBV6-1 and J usage is TRBJ2-5; no clear D. Per germline, CDR1 MNHNS and CDR2 SASEGT. The CDR3 is made up of 14 amino acids. Trimming left V 2 bases short and J 2 bases short, with 9 bases between. This CDR3 reads CASSELGQQETQYF. As DNA, the CDR3 is TGTGCCAGCAGTGAACTAGGTCAACAAGAGACCCAGTACTTC.